These 31 T cell receptor beta chains were sequenced from one sample in a study of tumor and adjacent non-tumor tissue in lung cancer. The template was RNA from unsorted bulk tissue. The normal lung tissue was taken more than 3 cm from the tumor edge. A modified ARM-PCR protocol with three rounds of nested PCR amplified TCRbeta. TCRdb analysed the multiplex PCR reads with MiXCR anew, one entry per CDR3 protein. The sample lists more than 85,000 distinct CDR3 sequences; about 61% were seen once. The sequencing sample was made of distant non-tumor lung tissue. Receptors originate from a man between 60 and 70 years old with non-small cell lung cancer.

About this clonotype itself: One junction end does not reproduce the germline sequence, and a read error may be involved. The V call is TRBV6-5, the J call TRBJ2-6; TRBD1 aligns across 7 bases. The germline V gene has CDR1 MNHEY and CDR2 SVGAGI. There are 19 residues in the CDR3. The CDR3 DNA is TGTGCCAGCAGTTATTACGAGAGGGGGCCGACCTCTGGGGCCAACGTCATGACTTTC. Its translation: CASSYYERGPTSGANVMTF.

V gene TRBV28 combines with J gene TRBJ2-1; 8 positions agree with TRBD2. With 5 bases clipped from V and 9 bases from J, the junction kept 12 bases outside the gene matches. Looked up from germline, CDR1 is MDHEN and CDR2 is SYDVKM. CDR3 length equals 15 residues. The CDR3 DNA sequence: TGTGCCAGCAGTACCAGCGGGAGCCTTACATTTGAGCAGTTCTTC. Amino acid sequence: CASSTSGSLTFEQFF.

This chain links TRBV11-3 with TRBJ2-5; 10 nucleotides line up with TRBD2. Germline CDR1 and CDR2: SGHNT and YENEEA. The CDR3 length is 15 residues. V shed 5 bases and J 9 bases; nucleotides not matched to a gene: 12. The CDR3 reads CASSPSSSGSESQYF. Written as DNA, the CDR3 is TGTGCCAGCAGCCCCTCTTCTAGCGGGAGTGAATCCCAGTACTTC. The complete variable domain, with remaining parts taken from reference TRBV11-3 and TRBJ2-5, reads EAGVVQSPRYKIIEKKQPVAFWCNPISGHNTLYWYLQNLGQGPELLIRYENEEAVDDSQLPKDRFSAERLKGVDSTLKIQPAELGDSAVYLCASSPSSSGSESQYFGPGTRLLVL.

This clonotype was counted at least ten times. The chain uses TRBV12-5 and TRBJ1-5, with 7 bases aligning to TRBD1. Germline V gives CDR1 LGHNT, CDR2 FRNRAP. There are 15 residues in the CDR3. The V gene end was trimmed by 3 bases and the J gene end by 4 bases; junction bases not matched to a gene: 6. DNA for the CDR3: TGTGCTAGTGGTTTAGGGGACAGTGGTAATCAGCCCCAGCATTTT. Protein: CASGLGDSGNQPQHF.

About this clonotype: Because the CDR3 is missing its conserved closing phenylalanine or tryptophan, this is likely a read error. The chain couples TRBV5-1 to TRBJ2-7; possibly TRBD2 for D (6 bases). Trimming pared 4 bases from V and 0 bases from J, leaving 14 bases between. The CDR3 totals 15 residues. The germline V gene has CDR1 SGHRS and CDR2 YFSETQ. The CDR3 loop reads CASSPQLASSYEQYY. The CDR3 DNA reads as TGCGCCAGCAGCCCCCAGCTAGCGTCCTCCTACGAGCAGTACTAC.

As regards this clonotype: A read error may explain this, as a much larger clone is one base away. The chain couples TRBV4-1 to TRBJ2-5; 9 bases fit TRBD2. CDR1 MGHRA and CDR2 YSYEKL come from the germline V gene. J lost 5 bases, V lost 3 bases, and 4 bases had no gene match. The CDR3 is made up of 14 amino acids. The CDR3 spells CASSQFGLAETQYF. CDR3 nucleotide sequence: TGCGCCAGCAGCCAGTTCGGACTAGCGGAGACCCAGTACTTC.

This clonotype was counted many times. CDR3 bases: TGTGCCAGCAGTGAATGGGCGACCTCTAATGAAAAACTGTTTTTT. Protein sequence: CASSEWATSNEKLFF. The chain combines TRBV6-1 with TRBJ1-4; D gene ambiguous. The V and J ends lost 2 bases and 3 bases respectively, with 10 bases between them. CDR1 and CDR2 (germline): MNHNS, SASEGT. This CDR3 has 15 residues.

Worth noting for this clonotype: A read error may explain this, as a much larger clone is one base away. The chain joins TRBV6-5 to TRBJ1-2, with D perhaps TRBD1 (5 bases). The CDR3 is made up of 15 amino acids. Germline V gene lookup returns CDR1 MNHEY and CDR2 SVGAGI. The CDR3 loop is CVSSYSDNLNYGYTF. CDR3 coding DNA: TGTGTCAGCAGTTATTCGGACAACCTTAACTATGGCTACACCTTC.

In this sample, this clonotype turned up a few times. The junction does not match germline at one end; this may be a read error. This chain connects TRBV25-1 to TRBJ2-1; 12 bases agree with TRBD2. Germline V gives CDR1 MGHDK, CDR2 SYGVNS. There are 16 residues in the CDR3. The chain's CDR3 is CAGSEPSGRAYGEQFF. In nucleotides, the CDR3 is TGTGCCGGCAGTGAGCCTAGCGGGAGGGCCTATGGTGAGCAGTTCTTC. The complete variable domain, with remaining parts taken from reference TRBV25-1 and TRBJ2-1, reads EADIYQTPRYLVIGTGKKITLECSQTMGHDKMYWYQQDPGMELHLIHYSYGVNSTEKGDLSSESTVSRIRTEHFPLTLESARPSHTSQYLCAGSEPSGRAYGEQFFGPGTRLTVL.

This clonotype was observed a few times. The germline gene is not matched at one end of the junction; a read error may be the cause. The rearrangement uses TRBV13 and TRBJ1-4; unclear D gene. The CDR3 is made up of 14 amino acids. Germline loops: CDR1 PRHDT, CDR2 FYEKMQ (reference sequence). The DNA for the CDR3 is TGTGCCAGCAGCTTAGGCCATACGGACGAAAAACTGGTTTTT. It codes for CASSLGHTDEKLVF.

This chain uses TRBV10-3 with TRBJ1-1, with D maybe TRBD1 (6 bases). Trimming left V 6 bases short and J 4 bases short, with 21 bases between. CDR1 ENHRY and CDR2 SYGVKD come from the germline V gene. The CDR3 has 16 residues. This chain's CDR3 is CAISPREGTRGTEAFF. The CDR3, as DNA: TGTGCCATCAGCCCCCGGGAGGGCACCAGGGGCACTGAAGCTTTCTTT.

Of note for this clonotype: One end of the junction does not line up with germline, which may come from a read error. The genes are TRBV28 and TRBJ2-6, with TRBD2 identical over 7 bases. CDR3 length equals 15 residues. Looked up from germline, CDR1 is MDHEN and CDR2 is SYDVKM. The CDR3 nucleotides read TGTGCCAGCAGTCTGACTAGCTCTTGGGCCAACGTCCTGGCTTTC. This translates into CASSLTSSWANVLAF.

Concerning this clonotype: It is likely a read error, because the conserved phenylalanine at the end of the CDR3 is missing. The chain is built from TRBV2 and TRBJ1-5; D is ambiguous. Germline V gene lookup returns CDR1 SNHLY and CDR2 FYNNEI. Trimming cost V 7 bases and J 0 bases, with 7 bases left between them. This CDR3 has 13 residues. DNA of the CDR3: TGTGCCAGCACGAGGGATAGCAATCAGCCCCAGCATCTT. It yields the protein CASTRDSNQPQHL.

Regarding this clonotype: The junction and the germline gene differ at one end; a read error may be behind it. The chain has TRBV20-1 and TRBJ2-1; no firm D call. CDR1 is DFQATT, CDR2 SNEGSKA, per germline (reference sequence). The CDR3 length is 15 residues. The CDR3 DNA sequence: TGCAGTGCTCGACTGCTACTCACTGGTGACAATGAGCAGTTATTC. This encodes CSARLLLTGDNEQLF.

About this clonotype itself: One end of the junction does not line up with germline, which may come from a read error. J is TRBJ2-3 and V is TRBV11-1; D uncertain. This CDR3 comprises 15 residues. Looked up from germline, CDR1 is SGHAT and CDR2 is FQDESV (reference sequence). The CDR3 is CTSSFANSFTDTQCF. CDR3 DNA sequence: TGTACCAGCAGCTTCGCAAACTCCTTCACAGATACGCAGTGTTTT.

Comment on this clonotype: A much bigger clone sits one base away, suggesting this may be a read error. The V and J genes are TRBV25-1 and TRBJ1-1, with TRBD1 as a possible D gene (5 bases). The CDR3 has 13 residues. The germline V gene has CDR1 MGHDK and CDR2 SYGVNS. Trimming left V 8 bases short and J 12 bases short, with 22 bases between. The CDR3 loop reads CASSGQDLQKTFF. The CDR3 nucleotides read TGTGCCAGCTCAGGACAAGACCTTCAAAAAACTTTCTTT. The variable domain in full, completed from reference TRBV25-1 and TRBJ1-1, reads EADIYQTPRYLVIGTGKKITLECSQTMGHDKMYWYQQDPGMELHLIHYSYGVNSTEKGDLSSESTVSRIRTEHFPLTLESARPSHTSQYLCASSGQDLQKTFFGQGTRLTVV.

This clonotype has just one count. This may arise from a read error, as a much more abundant clone is one base away. V usage is TRBV12-3 or TRBV12-4 and J usage is TRBJ2-5, with TRBD1 matching 11 bases. The CDR3 is 15 residues long. The CDR3: CDSSKRTGGGETQYF. The CDR3 nucleotides are TGTGACAGCAGTAAGAGGACAGGGGGCGGAGAGACCCAGTACTTC.

This clonotype occurred a few times. The junction does not match germline at one end; this may be a read error. The rearrangement uses TRBV11-2 and TRBJ2-7; D may correspond to TRBD1 or TRBD2 (6 bases each). The CDR3 consists of 15 residues. Germline-derived CDR1 and CDR2 are SGHAT and FQNNGV. The chain's CDR3 is CAGCLAHGGDNERYF. Here the CDR3 DNA reads TGTGCCGGCTGCTTAGCCCACGGGGGCGATAACGAGCGGTACTTC.

This clonotype was seen once. The V gene is TRBV6-5, the J gene TRBJ1-3; tentative D call: TRBD1 (5 bases). The CDR3 loop spans 17 amino acids. CDR1 is MNHEY, CDR2 SVGAGI, per germline. The DNA for the CDR3 is TGTGCTAACAGTAAAAAAACGGCGGGGGTCTCTGGAAACACCATATATTTT. Protein sequence: CANSKKTAGVSGNTIYF.

With regard to this clonotype: In this CDR3 the conserved last residue, phenylalanine or tryptophan, is missing, so a read error is likely. The chain joins TRBV29-1 to TRBJ2-2; 9 nucleotides align to TRBD2. Germline V CDR1 and CDR2: SQVTM, ANQGSEA. The CDR3 is made up of 15 amino acids. As DNA, the CDR3 is TGCAGCGTTGCCCTTAGCGGGAGTCCCACCAGGGAGCTGTTTCTT. Its protein product is CSVALSGSPTRELFL.

This clonotype was observed a few times. This sequence joins TRBV27 and TRBJ1-5; D gene unclear. From germline, CDR1 is MNHEY and CDR2 SMNVEV (reference sequence). The V end lost 4 bases, the J end lost 6 bases, and 13 bases lay between the germline ends. The CDR3 is 14 residues long. The CDR3 DNA is TGTGCCAGCAGTTCTGCCAGATGGTCTCAGCCCCAGCATTTT. The encoded protein is CASSSARWSQPQHF.

V usage is TRBV5-5 and J usage is TRBJ2-2; possibly TRBD1 or TRBD2 for D (6 bases each). CDR1 is SGHKS and CDR2 is YYEKEE in the germline V gene (reference sequence). The CDR3 contains 18 residues. Trimming pared 5 bases from V and 5 bases from J, leaving 25 bases between. The CDR3 loop is CASRSEGGRLRATGELFF. The CDR3 region has the DNA TGTGCCAGCAGGTCGGAGGGGGGACGCCTTCGCGCAACCGGGGAGCTGTTTTTT.

The chain is built from TRBV20-1 and TRBJ1-5, with 9 nucleotides matching TRBD1. Germline V gene data show CDR1 as DFQATT and CDR2 as SNEGSKA (reference sequence). With V trimmed by 6 bases and J by 5 bases, 11 bases remained unmatched. This CDR3 comprises 15 residues. The CDR3 region is CSARSTGGADQPQHF. The CDR3 nucleotides read TGCAGTGCACGCTCTACAGGGGGCGCAGATCAGCCCCAGCATTTT.

With respect to this clonotype: Given the absence of the conserved phenylalanine or tryptophan at the CDR3 end, a read error is likely. The chain links TRBV2 to TRBJ2-5, with D perhaps matching TRBD2 (6 bases). This CDR3 contains 14 residues. Germline loops: CDR1 SNHLY, CDR2 FYNNEI. Trimming removed 5 bases at V and 5 bases at J, with 15 bases between. In nucleotides, the CDR3 is TGTGCCAGCAGTAGGGACTTGCTGGGGGAGACCCAGTACTCC. It codes for CASSRDLLGETQYS.

This clonotype has a count of ten or more. The V and J genes are TRBV28 and TRBJ1-2, with D perhaps matching TRBD1 (6 bases). Germline loops: CDR1 MDHEN, CDR2 SYDVKM. V dropped 7 bases and J dropped 4 bases, with 13 bases sitting between them. The CDR3 is 13 amino acids. The DNA for the CDR3 is TGTGCCAGCAACGTCGACAGGCGCTATGGCTACACCTTC. It specifies CASNVDRRYGYTF.

Details on this clonotype: A single base separates this from a much larger clone, so it may be a read error. This chain connects TRBV6-2 or TRBV6-3 to TRBJ2-6, with 7 nucleotides matching TRBD1. The germline V gene encodes CDR1 MNHEY and CDR2 SVGEGT. CDR3 length: 20 residues. Here the CDR3 reads CASRRKMWTGLTSGANVLNF. The CDR3 bases are TGTGCCAGCAGGCGGAAAATGTGGACAGGCCTTACCTCTGGGGCCAACGTCCTGAATTTC.

Concerning this clonotype: The junction shows a germline mismatch at one end, possibly a read error. This chain connects TRBV7-9 to TRBJ1-5; 7 nucleotides agree with TRBD1. Germline V gene data show CDR1 as SEHNR and CDR2 as FQNEAQ (reference sequence). The CDR3 covers 16 residues. CDR3 bases: TGTGCCAGCAGCTTAGACTGGACAGGTAGCAATCAGCCCCAGCACTTT. Its translation: CASSLDWTGSNQPQHF.

This clonotype was detected many times. V gene TRBV6-1 combines with J gene TRBJ2-1; 8 nucleotides match TRBD2. With V trimmed by 4 bases and J by 6 bases, 11 bases remained unmatched. CDR3 length: 16 amino acids. Germline V gives CDR1 MNHNS, CDR2 SASEGT. The CDR3 DNA follows: TGTGCCAGCAGTGCCCCTGCGGGGGGCCTCGTCAATGAGCAGTTCTTC. Residues: CASSAPAGGLVNEQFF.

The rearrangement links TRBV5-1 to TRBJ1-4; D unresolved. The CDR3 length is 17 residues. The V gene's germline CDR1 is SGHRS and CDR2 YFSETQ. Trimming removed 1 base at V and 1 base at J, with 14 bases between. CDR3 sequence: CASSLCGRRGTNEKLFF. The CDR3 region has the DNA TGCGCCAGCAGCTTGTGTGGACGTAGAGGAACTAATGAAAAACTGTTTTTT.

As for this clonotype: A much larger clonotype is one base distant, so this may be a read error. The chain uses TRBV10-2 and TRBJ2-5; 12 nucleotides align to TRBD1. The CDR3 covers 16 residues. Looked up from germline, CDR1 is WSHSY and CDR2 is SAAADI. The CDR3 DNA is TGCGCCAGCATTGAGAGGGACAGGGGGCGCCCAGAGACCCAGTACTTC. Translation gives CASIERDRGRPETQYF.

This clonotype showed up many times. This could be a read error, since a much larger clone is one nucleotide away. The V call is TRBV29-1, the J call TRBJ2-1; the D is unclear. The V gene's germline CDR1 is SQVTM and CDR2 ANQGSEA. The CDR3 sequence is 12 residues long. Trimming took off 0 bases at V and 7 bases at J, with 7 bases between the two ends. The CDR3 here is CSVEESANEQFF. The DNA for the CDR3 is TGCAGCGTTGAAGAGTCAGCTAATGAGCAGTTCTTC.